The 10 T cell receptor beta chains below were found in one sample sequenced in a study of neoadjuvant nivolumab and ipilimumab in lung cancer. Assay used: immunoSEQ multiplex PCR; TCRdb lists only in-frame clones, some missing. The data show approximately 7,200 clones, roughly 85% seen once. The input for sequencing was tumor tissue, taken after neoadjuvant nivolumab, alone or with ipilimumab, at or shortly before surgery. The receptors shown here come from an adult with non-small cell lung cancer.

V gene TRBV5-4 combines with J gene TRBJ2-5; possible D gene TRBD2, 5 bases. The germline gives CDR1 SGHNT, CDR2 YYREEE (reference sequence). CDR3 length: 14 amino acids. V was cut by 0 bases and J by 5 bases, with 11 bases left in between. CDR3 sequence (DNA): TGTGCCAGCAGCTTGGCTGGGGAGTGGGAGACCCAGTACTTC. This translates into CASSLAGEWETQYF.

There are a few counts of this clone. The V call is TRBV5-3, the J call TRBJ1-1; 7 nucleotides line up with TRBD1. TRBV5-3 is filed as an ORF, its function uncertain. The V and J ends lost 4 bases and 0 bases, in that order; junction bases with no gene match: 12. The CDR3 length is 17 residues. CDR3 protein: CARSHHRQGRMNTEAFF. The CDR3 DNA follows: TGTGCCAGAAGCCACCACCGACAGGGAAGAATGAACACTGAAGCTTTCTTT.

The CDR3 is CASRTGLASYNEQFF. The CDR3 region has the DNA TGTGCCAGTAGGACGGGACTAGCCTCCTACAATGAGCAGTTCTTC. This chain links TRBV19 with TRBJ2-1; 9 bases match TRBD2. Losses at the gene ends were 6 bases for V and 0 bases for J; bases not matched to a gene: 3. CDR1 is LNHDA and CDR2 is SQIVND in the germline V gene (reference sequence). The CDR3 has 15 residues.

The rearrangement joins TRBV6-1 to TRBJ2-1; D could derive from TRBD1 or TRBD2 (5 bases each). The V end lost 5 bases, the J end lost 10 bases, and 15 bases lay between the germline ends. The CDR3 is 13 amino acids. From germline, CDR1 is MNHNS and CDR2 SASEGT. In nucleotides, the CDR3 is TGTGCCAGCAGTTCTTCCCGGGGCTACGAGCAGTTCTTC. It yields the protein CASSSSRGYEQFF.

The chain is built from TRBV11-2 and TRBJ2-3, with a weak D call TRBD2 (6 bases). The CDR3 is 14 amino acids. In germline, CDR1 is SGHAT, CDR2 FQNNGV. The V end lost 1 base, the J end lost 2 bases, and 7 bases lay between the germline ends. CDR3 sequence (DNA): TGTGCCAGCAGCTTAGCGGGGGACACAGATACGCAGTATTTT. Its translation is CASSLAGDTDTQYF.

A few counts support this clone. V is TRBV6-1 and J is TRBJ2-7; unclear D gene. Germline V gene sequence: CDR1 MNHNS, CDR2 SASEGT. The CDR3 length is 12 residues. Deletions cut 6 bases from V and 5 bases from J, with 11 bases between. The CDR3 loop reads CASSEEFHEQYF. The CDR3 bases are TGTGCCAGCAGCGAGGAGTTCCACGAGCAGTACTTC.

This chain links TRBV6-1 with TRBJ2-3, with 9 bases identical to TRBD2. The CDR3 is 15 amino acids. Germline CDR1 and CDR2: MNHNS and SASEGT. Trimming took 2 bases from V and 5 from J; bases not matched to a gene: 5. The CDR3 sequence: CASSEFAGGGDTQYF. In nucleotides, the CDR3 is TGTGCCAGCAGTGAATTTGCGGGGGGGGGAGATACGCAGTATTTT.

The count of this clone is one. The rearrangement joins TRBV6-5 to TRBJ2-7; 7 bases fit TRBD1. The CDR3 loop spans 12 amino acids. Germline trimming cut 11 bases from V and 3 bases from J; bases unmatched to any gene: 7. Per the germline V gene, CDR1 is MNHEY and CDR2 is SVGAGI. The DNA for the CDR3 is TGTGCCGCGAAGGGGGCGAACTACGAGCAGTACTTC. Translation gives CAAKGANYEQYF.

The chain uses TRBV11-2 and TRBJ1-1; no clear D. CDR1 and CDR2 (germline): SGHAT, FQNNGV. V gave up 0 bases and J gave up 1 base, with 6 bases separating them. This CDR3 comprises 14 residues. The CDR3 DNA is TGTGCCAGCAGCTTAGAAGGACGGAACACTGAAGCTTTCTTT. Translating gives CASSLEGRNTEAFF.

This chain connects TRBV18 to TRBJ2-2; D may match TRBD1 or TRBD2 (5 bases each). V was clipped by 3 bases and J by 6 bases, with 17 bases between them. There are 16 residues in the CDR3. Germline V CDR1 and CDR2: KGHSH, LQKENI. This chain's CDR3 is CASSPRPPGTPGELFF. The DNA for the CDR3 is TGTGCCAGCTCACCTCGGCCCCCAGGGACCCCCGGGGAGCTGTTTTTT.